This entry lists 6 T cell receptor beta chains sequenced from one sample in a study of blood T cell repertoires in COVID-19. Some clones are missing from TCRdb's copy, which holds only in-frame ones; the method was immunoSEQ multiplex PCR. The data show under 150,000 clones, 84% seen once. The sample consisted of peripheral blood. These receptors were obtained from a man in his 60s with acute or convalescent COVID-19.

The rearrangement uses TRBV10-3 and TRBJ2-6, with D maybe TRBD2 (5 bases). Trimming removed 3 bases from V and 3 bases from J, with 9 bases in between. Germline V gene lookup returns CDR1 ENHRY and CDR2 SYGVKD. The CDR3 is 15 amino acids. This chain's CDR3 is CAISERGSGANVLTF. For the CDR3, the DNA is TGTGCCATCAGTGAACGGGGTAGTGGGGCCAACGTCCTGACTTTC.

This sequence joins TRBV19 and TRBJ2-6; D unresolved. The V gene lost 3 bases and the J gene lost 4 bases, with 10 bases spanning the gap. Germline V CDR1 and CDR2: LNHDA, SQIVND (reference sequence). The CDR3 has 15 residues. The CDR3 reads CASSISVRGANVLTF. In DNA form, the CDR3 reads TGTGCCAGTAGTATTTCGGTCCGGGGGGCCAACGTCCTGACTTTC.

In its sample, this clone ranks as medium-sized. The V call is TRBV7-9, the J call TRBJ1-5; the match to TRBD1 covers 7 bases. V shed 5 bases, J shed 6 bases, and the junction held 7 bases outside the gene matches. In germline, CDR1 is SEHNR, CDR2 FQNEAQ (reference sequence). This CDR3 has 14 amino acids. DNA for the CDR3: TGTGCCAGCAGCCTGGGACAGCTTGGTCAGCCCCAGCATTTT. Protein: CASSLGQLGQPQHF.

CDR3 in amino acids: CASSGGQTNTGELFF. The CDR3, as DNA: TGTGCCAGCAGCGGCGGACAGACAAACACCGGGGAGCTGTTTTTT. The gene calls are TRBV5-6 and TRBJ2-2, with TRBD1 as a possible D gene (6 bases). This CDR3 comprises 15 residues. In germline, CDR1 is SGHDT, CDR2 YYEEEE. The V end lost 4 bases, the J end lost 2 bases, and 12 bases lay between the germline ends. Looking up the rest from reference TRBV5-6 and TRBJ2-2 gives the full variable domain: DAGVTQSPTHLIKTRGQQVTLRCSPKSGHDTVSWYQQALGQGPQFIFQYYEEEERQRGNFPDRFSGHQFPNYSSELNVNALLLGDSALYLCASSGGQTNTGELFFGEGSRLTVL.

The chain uses TRBV18 and TRBJ1-1; D possibly corresponds to TRBD1 (6 bases). Trimming took 1 base from V and 0 from J, leaving 15 bases between them. The CDR3 loop spans 17 amino acids. Germline assignment: CDR1 KGHSH and CDR2 LQKENI. The CDR3 DNA follows: TGTGCCAGCTCACCACAGGGGGTTTTTCCTATGAACACTGAAGCTTTCTTT. Residues: CASSPQGVFPMNTEAFF.

The CDR3 DNA reads as TGTGCCAGTCTATCCGGGGGAAACACCATATATTTT. This sequence encodes CASLSGGNTIYF. This chain connects TRBV6-5 to TRBJ1-3; D ambiguous. CDR3 length equals 12 residues. Trimming took 9 bases from V and 4 from J, leaving 10 bases between them. Germline values: CDR1 MNHEY, CDR2 SVGAGI.